This record concerns one T cell receptor beta chain sequence. What it binds is unknown. This record comes from a study of identical twins. TCRdb reanalysed the 5' RACE reads using MiXCR and keeps one entry per CDR3 protein. The data show about 530,000 distinct CDR3 sequences, roughly 15% seen once. From germline, CDR1 is SEHNR and CDR2 FQNEAQ (reference sequence). The CDR3 has 17 residues. V was trimmed by 5 bases and J by 5 bases, leaving 22 bases between them. Whole-study findings and limits: Potential partial confounding of zero-insertion analyses by invariant MAIT and iNKT cells was noted.

This sample was shared with a second study, whose subject was yellow fever vaccine responses in identical twins.

The material sequenced was CD4+ T cells sorted from blood. The chain combines TRBV7-9 with TRBJ2-1; TRBD2 is a possible D gene (7 bases). The source is a woman under 30 in good health. CDR3 protein: CASSPSSGGRGHNEQFF. CDR3 DNA sequence: TGTGCCAGCAGCCCATCCTCGGGGGGCCGGGGGCACAATGAGCAGTTCTTC. The full variable domain, rest sourced from reference TRBV7-9 and TRBJ2-1, is DTGVSQNPRHKITKRGQNVTFRCDPISEHNRLYWYRQTLGQGPEFLTYFQNEAQLEKSRLLSDRFSAERPKGSFSTLEIQRTEQGDSAMYLCASSPSSGGRGHNEQFFGPGTRLTVL.